Sequencing of this T cell receptor beta chain was carried out in a study of CD8 T cells in ankylosing spondylitis. The CDR3 has 14 residues. V lost 0 bases and J 7 bases, leaving 9 bases between the germline ends. Germline loops: CDR1 LGHNA, CDR2 YSLEER. Comment on this clonotype: The target antigen is unknown.

Study-wide findings and caveats: With a CD8+ phenotype, disease-linked clones were relatively rare in peripheral blood. Disease-linked clones reportedly showed significant enrichment in matched ankylosing spondylitis synovial fluid. Made up of under ten highly homologous variants, a TCR beta motif appeared characteristic of ankylosing spondylitis blood.

Each TCR beta library was made by quantitative 5'-RACE that incorporated molecular barcodes. Each CDR3 protein is one row after TCRdb ran MiXCR on the 5' RACE reads. The table lists about 150,000 distinct CDR3 sequences, roughly 34% of them singletons, with about 6% in the top ten. The clonotype was recovered from a male donor with ankylosing spondylitis. Sequencing was performed on synovial fluid, either unsorted or a sorted T cell fraction (not recorded which). The chain combines TRBV4-3 with TRBJ2-2; D may be TRBD2 (5 bases). CDR3: CASSQDRGYGELFF. CDR3 bases: TGCGCCAGCAGCCAAGATCGGGGTTACGGGGAGCTGTTTTTT.